This T cell receptor (beta chain) was sequenced during a study of OX40 agonist ivuxolimab in advanced cancers. TCRdb's table, derived via immunoSEQ multiplex PCR, lists solely in-frame clones and lacks some. This sample carries about 100,000 clones, roughly 80% of them seen once, and the ten largest clones take roughly 5%. This CDR3 contains 13 residues. The V gene lost 3 bases and the J gene lost 2 bases, with 8 bases spanning the gap. CDR1 and CDR2 from the germline V gene are LNHDA and SQIVND (reference sequence). This clone was seen only a few times. The material was CD4+ or CD8+ T cells sorted from blood, obtained in a trial of the OX40 agonist ivuxolimab. This TCR derives from an adult with an advanced solid tumor such as melanoma, head and neck, liver or kidney cancer. This chain joins TRBV19 and TRBJ2-7; D gene ambiguous. In DNA form, the CDR3 reads TGTGCCAGTAGTATGACCAGGACCTACGAGCAGTACTTC. Translated: CASSMTRTYEQYF.